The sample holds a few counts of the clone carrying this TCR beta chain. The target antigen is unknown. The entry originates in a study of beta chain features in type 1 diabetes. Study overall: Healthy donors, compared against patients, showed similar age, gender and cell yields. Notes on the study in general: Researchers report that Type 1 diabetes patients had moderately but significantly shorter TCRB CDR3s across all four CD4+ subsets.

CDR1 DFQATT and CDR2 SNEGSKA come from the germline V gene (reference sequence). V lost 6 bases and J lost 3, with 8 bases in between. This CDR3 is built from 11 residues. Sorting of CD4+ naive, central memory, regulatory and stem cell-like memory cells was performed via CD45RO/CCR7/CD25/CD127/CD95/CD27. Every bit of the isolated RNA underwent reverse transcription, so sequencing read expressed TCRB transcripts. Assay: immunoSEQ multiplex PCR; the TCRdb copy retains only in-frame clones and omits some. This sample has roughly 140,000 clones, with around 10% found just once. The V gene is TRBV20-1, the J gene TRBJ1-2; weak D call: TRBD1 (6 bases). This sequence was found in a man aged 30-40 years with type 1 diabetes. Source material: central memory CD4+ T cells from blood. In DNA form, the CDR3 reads TGCAGTGCGGGGGGGCACTATGGCTACACCTTC. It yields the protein CSAGGHYGYTF.